This T cell receptor beta chain comes out of a study of STAT5B mutations in CD4+ large granular lymphocyte leukemia. Study-wide points: Patient CD4-sorted repertoires looked more clonal than healthy CD4+ repertoires, even without putative leukemic clones.

This CDR3 spans 16 amino acids. TCRdb's copy holds only in-frame clones and misses some; the assay was immunoSEQ multiplex PCR. In the table there are about 34,000 clones, about four fifths of which are singletons. A note on this clone: The antigen remains unidentified.

This TCR was sampled from a human donor in good health. The V gene is TRBV7-5, the J gene TRBJ1-2. TRBV7-5 is shown as a pseudogene. The sample was CD4+ T cells from blood buffy coats. The CDR3 DNA sequence: TGTGCCCACCCAACGATGGGGGGCGCCTCGGACTATGGCTACACCTTC. It translates to CAHPTMGGASDYGYTF.